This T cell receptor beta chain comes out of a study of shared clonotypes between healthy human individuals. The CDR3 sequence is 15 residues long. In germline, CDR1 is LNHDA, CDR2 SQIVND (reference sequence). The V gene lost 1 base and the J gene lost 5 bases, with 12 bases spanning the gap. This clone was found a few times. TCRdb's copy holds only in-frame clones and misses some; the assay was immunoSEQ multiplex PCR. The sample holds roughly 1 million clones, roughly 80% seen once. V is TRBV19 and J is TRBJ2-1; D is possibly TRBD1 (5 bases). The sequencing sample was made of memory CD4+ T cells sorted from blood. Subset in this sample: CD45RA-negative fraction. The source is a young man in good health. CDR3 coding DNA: TGTGCCAGTAGTATAGGGGTGGGGCTGAACAATGAGCAGTTCTTC. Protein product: CASSIGVGLNNEQFF.